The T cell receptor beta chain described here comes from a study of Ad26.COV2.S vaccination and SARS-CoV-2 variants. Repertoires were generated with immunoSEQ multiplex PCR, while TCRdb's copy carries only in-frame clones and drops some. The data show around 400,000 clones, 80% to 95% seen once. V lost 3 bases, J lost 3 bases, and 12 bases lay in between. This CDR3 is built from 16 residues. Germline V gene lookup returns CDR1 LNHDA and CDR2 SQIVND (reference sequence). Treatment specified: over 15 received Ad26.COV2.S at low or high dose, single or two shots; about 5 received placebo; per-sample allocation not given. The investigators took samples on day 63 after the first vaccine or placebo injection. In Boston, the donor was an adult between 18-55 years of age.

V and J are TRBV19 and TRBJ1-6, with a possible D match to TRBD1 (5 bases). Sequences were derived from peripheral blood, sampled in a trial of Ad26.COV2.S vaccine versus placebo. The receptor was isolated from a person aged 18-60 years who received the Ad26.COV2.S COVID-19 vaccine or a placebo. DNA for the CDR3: TGTGCCAGTAGTATTACGGGGACGGGCTATAATTCACCCCTCCACTTT. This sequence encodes CASSITGTGYNSPLHF.